This T cell receptor (beta chain) was captured in a study of T-cell reconstitution after alpha-beta-depleted transplantation in children. Study-level results: Approximately two months post-transplant, alpha-beta T cells reportedly originated from several hundred expanded graft clones. Some patients showed high day-60 TCRbeta diversity, which derived from surviving recipient T cells and thymic progenitors. The main origin of T-cell counts and diversity one year after transplant was newly produced T cells.

Notes on this clonotype: No antigen is known for it.

Unique molecular identifiers featured in how the TCRbeta library was prepared. TCRdb itself ran the PCR reads through MiXCR, one entry per CDR3 protein. The repertoire holds roughly 670,000 distinct CDR3 sequences, around 14% seen once, with approximately 0.8% in the top ten. Sequencing used PBMCs, obtained before TCRalphabeta/CD19-depleted stem cell transplant. The receptor's source is a girl aged 2 to 9 with congenital amegakaryocytic thrombocytopenia, due to receive a stem cell transplant.

The CDR3: CASSFRLAGMDIQYF. CDR3 DNA: TGTGCCAGCAGCTTCCGACTAGCGGGGATGGACATTCAGTACTTC. V is TRBV7-3 and J is TRBJ2-4, with TRBD2 matching 11 bases. The CDR3 extends over 15 amino acids. CDR1 is SGHTA and CDR2 is FQGTGA in the germline V gene. Trimming cost V 3 bases and J 8 bases; bases outside gene matches: 6.